This T cell receptor beta chain originates from a study of T cells after yellow fever vaccination. Study details: The fractions with low cell numbers were processed using SMART-Seq v4 Ultra Low Input.

TCRdb processed the 5' RACE reads anew with MiXCR; each CDR3 protein has one entry. The sample consists of some 350,000 distinct CDR3 sequences, around 4.1% of them appearing once. Trimming removed 8 bases at V and 8 bases at J, with 12 bases between. The germline gives CDR1 DFQATT, CDR2 SNEGSKA (reference sequence). CDR3 size: 10 residues. This clonotype was observed a few times. The receptor was isolated from a young man who received the YFV17D yellow fever vaccine. The specimen was PBMCs, collected 5 days after the yellow fever booster vaccination. This chain connects TRBV20-1 to TRBJ1-2; unclear D gene. CDR3 residues: CSSRQNGYTF. CDR3 sequence (DNA): TGCAGTTCCAGGCAAAACGGCTACACCTTC.